A single sample gave rise to the 27 T cell receptor beta chains below, sequenced in a study of T-cell reconstitution after alpha-beta-depleted transplantation in children. Preparation of the TCRbeta library used unique molecular identifiers. TCRdb reprocessed the PCR reads via MiXCR and lists one record per CDR3 protein. The table has about 160,000 distinct CDR3 sequences, around 10% seen once. The sequencing used PBMCs, collected before TCRalphabeta/CD19-depleted stem cell transplant. These receptors were collected from a boy aged 2 to 9 with acute myeloid leukemia, due to receive a stem cell transplant.

At least ten counts were recorded for this clonotype. This chain uses TRBV18 with TRBJ1-1; 10 bases map to TRBD1. Germline CDR1 and CDR2: KGHSH and LQKENI. Trimming took 1 base from V and 1 from J; bases not matched to a gene: 9. The CDR3 totals 18 residues. The CDR3 is CASSPLSGTGDTNTEAFF. CDR3 sequence (DNA): TGTGCCAGCTCACCACTATCCGGGACAGGGGACACGAACACTGAAGCTTTCTTT.

V is TRBV15 and J is TRBJ2-3, with 8 bases fitting TRBD1. In germline, CDR1 is LNHNV, CDR2 YYDKDF (reference sequence). Losses at the gene ends were 1 base for V and 2 bases for J; bases not matched to a gene: 8. This CDR3 contains 17 residues. CDR3 loop: CATSRVRQGLFTDTQYF. CDR3 nucleotides: TGTGCCACCAGCAGAGTCAGACAGGGGCTTTTCACAGATACGCAGTATTTT.

This clonotype was counted ten times or more. The chain is built from TRBV29-1 and TRBJ2-7; TRBD1 matches 7 bases. Germline loops: CDR1 SQVTM, CDR2 ANQGSEA. This CDR3 region has 13 residues. Trimming at V came to 5 bases and at J to 2 bases, leaving 6 bases not matched to a gene. CDR3 sequence: CSVLGQVTYEQYV. CDR3 DNA: TGCAGCGTTCTCGGACAGGTGACCTACGAGCAGTACGTC.

V is TRBV7-3 and J is TRBJ2-1; 14 bases map to TRBD2. CDR3 length equals 16 residues. Unmatched junction bases numbered 5, after V lost 5 bases and J lost 5 bases. Germline assignment: CDR1 SGHTA and CDR2 FQGTGA. CDR3: CASSRGLAGGHNEQFF. CDR3 DNA sequence: TGTGCCAGCAGCCGCGGACTAGCGGGGGGTCACAATGAGCAGTTCTTC.

With regard to this clonotype: A much more abundant neighbour one base away suggests this may be a read error. The rearrangement links TRBV12-3 or TRBV12-4 to TRBJ1-2, with 7 bases fitting TRBD1. This CDR3 spans 13 amino acids. Written as DNA, the CDR3 is TGTGCCAGCAACCAGGGACAGACCTATGGCGACACCTTC. Translated: CASNQGQTYGDTF.

The V gene is TRBV15, the J gene TRBJ2-7, with D perhaps matching TRBD2 (6 bases). This CDR3 is 13 amino acids long. Germline V gives CDR1 LNHNV, CDR2 YYDKDF (reference sequence). Trimming took 5 bases from V and 6 from J, leaving 14 bases between them. In DNA form, the CDR3 reads TGTGCCACCAGCCCCCGGGACTTTCCCGAGCAGTACTTC. It is translated as CATSPRDFPEQYF.

In its sample, this clonotype was seen many times. The chain recombines TRBV3-1 with TRBJ2-5; D is tentatively TRBD1 or TRBD2 (5 bases each). Trimming took off 3 bases at V and 2 bases at J, with 13 bases between the two ends. Looked up from germline, CDR1 is LGHDT and CDR2 is YNNKEL (reference sequence). This CDR3 region has 15 residues. This CDR3 is CASSHLGTVQETQYF. In DNA, the CDR3 is TGTGCCAGCAGCCACCTCGGGACGGTTCAAGAGACCCAGTACTTC.

This clonotype was found many times. The V gene is TRBV5-6, the J gene TRBJ1-4; 8 bases match TRBD1. The germline V gene encodes CDR1 SGHDT and CDR2 YYEEEE. V was clipped by 4 bases and J by 6 bases; unmatched bases: 8. The CDR3 is made up of 15 amino acids. The CDR3 DNA reads TGTGCCAGCAGCGCAGATGGACAGGGCTATGAAAAACTGTTTTTT. Its protein is CASSADGQGYEKLFF.

This clonotype appeared many times. The chain carries TRBV7-9 and TRBJ1-4, with a tentative D call TRBD1 (5 bases). The CDR3 is 14 amino acids. Germline CDR1 is SEHNR and CDR2 is FQNEAQ (reference sequence). The V gene lost 5 bases and the J gene lost 3 bases, with 10 bases spanning the gap. The CDR3 DNA reads TGTGCCAGCAGCCCAGGGTTGGCTAATGAAAAACTGTTTTTT. Protein sequence: CASSPGLANEKLFF.

This clonotype was counted many times. This chain joins TRBV9 and TRBJ2-3, with 7 bases lining up with TRBD1. The V gene end was trimmed by 0 bases and the J gene end by 3 bases; junction bases not matched to a gene: 7. CDR1 is SGDLS and CDR2 is YYNGEE in the germline V gene. This CDR3 has 16 amino acids. CDR3 in amino acids: CASSVGEQGMTDTQYF. Written as DNA, the CDR3 is TGTGCCAGCAGCGTAGGGGAACAGGGGATGACAGATACGCAGTATTTT.

This clonotype appeared many times. This sequence joins TRBV28 and TRBJ1-1; D is undetermined. From germline, CDR1 is MDHEN and CDR2 SYDVKM. V shed 3 bases and J shed 0 bases, with 14 bases lying between them. The CDR3 runs to 16 residues. CDR3 in DNA: TGTGCCAGCAGTTTTCAATCGTACGAGGTGAACACTGAAGCTTTCTTT. Its protein product is CASSFQSYEVNTEAFF. Variable domain in full (rest from reference TRBV28 and TRBJ1-1): DVKVTQSSRYLVKRTGEKVFLECVQDMDHENMFWYRQDPGLGLRLIYFSYDVKMKEKGDIPEGYSVSREKKERFSLILESASTNQTSMYLCASSFQSYEVNTEAFFGQGTRLTVV.

This clonotype was counted ten times or more. This sequence joins TRBV7-9 and TRBJ2-5; D is perhaps TRBD1 (6 bases). The CDR3 extends over 14 amino acids. Trimming removed 5 bases at V and 4 bases at J, with 14 bases between. CDR1 and CDR2 from the germline V gene are SEHNR and FQNEAQ (reference sequence). This CDR3 reads CASSRGQLGETQYF. The CDR3 region has the DNA TGTGCCAGCAGCCGAGGACAGTTGGGAGAGACCCAGTACTTC.

This clonotype has a count of ten or more. The genes are TRBV5-6 and TRBJ2-2; the match to TRBD1 covers 7 bases. This CDR3 is 19 amino acids long. In germline, CDR1 is SGHDT, CDR2 YYEEEE. The J segment lost 5 bases and the V segment lost 3 bases, leaving 19 bases of the junction unmatched. CDR3 amino acids: CASSSGNDRAYRGTGELFF. CDR3 DNA sequence: TGTGCCAGCAGCTCGGGGAATGACAGGGCTTATAGGGGGACCGGGGAGCTGTTTTTT.

This clonotype was observed at least ten times. The chain joins TRBV6-1 to TRBJ2-3, with unresolved D. The V end lost 9 bases, the J end lost 0 bases, and 13 bases lay between the germline ends. The CDR3 covers 14 residues. Germline V gives CDR1 MNHNS, CDR2 SASEGT. The CDR3: CASAAFFSTDTQYF. Written as DNA, the CDR3 is TGTGCCAGTGCGGCTTTTTTTAGCACAGATACGCAGTATTTT.

The chain combines TRBV3-1 with TRBJ2-5; TRBD2 aligns across 15 bases. V shed 4 bases and J 5 bases; nucleotides not matched to a gene: 8. The V gene's germline CDR1 is LGHDT and CDR2 YNNKEL (reference sequence). This CDR3 spans 17 amino acids. The DNA for the CDR3 is TGTGCCAGCAGCCCTGGACTAGCGGGGGGGCTTTGGGAGACCCAGTACTTC. Protein: CASSPGLAGGLWETQYF.

This clonotype came up many times. V gene TRBV5-6 combines with J gene TRBJ2-1; 9 nucleotides match TRBD1. This CDR3 region has 15 residues. Germline values: CDR1 SGHDT, CDR2 YYEEEE. The junction had 16 bases not matched to a gene; V was cut back by 9 bases and J by 9 bases. In nucleotides, the CDR3 is TGTGCCACTACGATGACAGGGGGAGAGATTAGTGAGCAGTTCTTC. Amino acid sequence: CATTMTGGEISEQFF.

This clonotype was detected ten times or more. The CDR3 is CASSLVGRAREQFF. As DNA, the CDR3 is TGTGCCAGCAGCTTAGTCGGGAGGGCCCGGGAGCAGTTCTTC. The chain joins TRBV6-5 to TRBJ2-1, with 8 bases identical to TRBD2. With V trimmed by 6 bases and J by 10 bases, 11 bases remained unmatched. CDR3 length: 14 residues. CDR1 is MNHEY, CDR2 SVGAGI, per germline.

This clonotype was picked up many times. This chain connects TRBV4-1 to TRBJ2-7; possibly TRBD2 for D (6 bases). Trimming shortened V by 4 bases and J by 2 bases, and 15 bases separated the two germline ends. This CDR3 contains 15 residues. From germline, CDR1 is MGHRA and CDR2 YSYEKL. As DNA, the CDR3 is TGCGCCAGCAGCCCCCAGGGACTGAGAGCCTACGAGCAGTACTTC. Protein product: CASSPQGLRAYEQYF.

This clonotype appeared many times. V usage is TRBV20-1 and J usage is TRBJ2-3; D is ambiguous. Germline V gene sequence: CDR1 DFQATT, CDR2 SNEGSKA (reference sequence). This CDR3 region has 13 residues. V lost 3 bases and J lost 4, with 11 bases in between. The CDR3 region is CSASRETADTQYF. CDR3 nucleotides: TGCAGTGCTAGCCGAGAAACAGCAGATACGCAGTATTTT.

This clonotype was counted many times. The chain carries TRBV11-2 and TRBJ2-1; perhaps TRBD2 as D (6 bases). Trimming removed 2 bases at V and 5 bases at J, with 16 bases between. Germline V CDR1 and CDR2: SGHAT, FQNNGV. The CDR3 is 16 amino acids. The CDR3: CASSLRELAPDNEQFF. The CDR3 DNA reads TGTGCCAGCAGCTTACGGGAGCTGGCCCCCGACAATGAGCAGTTCTTC.

In this sample, this clonotype turned up many times. J is TRBJ1-2 and V is TRBV18; no definite D call. CDR1 is KGHSH, CDR2 LQKENI, per germline. This CDR3 comprises 15 residues. Trimming stripped 0 bases from V and 3 bases from J, with 11 bases between. CDR3 nucleotide sequence: TGTGCCAGCTCACCACCCGGGAACACTCACTATGGCTACACCTTC. Protein product: CASSPPGNTHYGYTF.

This clonotype was counted many times. The CDR3, as DNA: TGTGCCAGCAGTCACCATACAGGGGGCTCCTACAATGAGCAGTTCTTC. This codes for CASSHHTGGSYNEQFF. The rearrangement links TRBV7-3 to TRBJ2-1, with 8 bases aligning to TRBD1. The V and J ends lost 6 bases and 0 bases, in that order; junction bases with no gene match: 7. CDR3 length: 16 amino acids. The V gene's germline CDR1 is SGHTA and CDR2 FQGTGA. Based on the CDR3 plus reference TRBV7-3 and TRBJ2-1, the full variable domain is GAGVSQTPSNKVTEKGKYVELRCDPISGHTALYWYRQSLGQGPEFLIYFQGTGAADDSGLPNDRFFAVRPEGSVSTLKIQRTERGDSAVYLCASSHHTGGSYNEQFFGPGTRLTVL.

This clonotype came up many times. In DNA form, the CDR3 reads TGTGCCAGCAGCCGACGGGAGCACGAGCAGTACTTC. This sequence encodes CASSRREHEQYF. The rearrangement links TRBV11-2 to TRBJ2-7; the D gene is possibly TRBD2 (6 bases). The germline gives CDR1 SGHAT, CDR2 FQNNGV. The CDR3 extends over 12 amino acids. Between the trimmed V and J ends, which lost 5 bases and 5 bases, there was a span of 10 bases.

This clonotype was observed at least ten times. V is TRBV12-3 or TRBV12-4 and J is TRBJ2-5; 10 bases map to TRBD1. The CDR3 loop spans 15 amino acids. After removal of 5 bases from V and 5 bases from J, the junction contained 8 bases not matched to a gene. The CDR3 loop reads CASSPLGQGYETQYF. The CDR3, as DNA: TGTGCCAGCAGTCCACTGGGACAGGGGTATGAGACCCAGTACTTC.

This clonotype was seen many times. The V call is TRBV11-2, the J call TRBJ2-1; D gene uncertain. CDR3 size: 13 residues. Germline V gene sequence: CDR1 SGHAT, CDR2 FQNNGV. Trimming removed 0 bases from V and 8 bases from J, with 8 bases in between. This CDR3 reads CASSLELADEQFF. CDR3 in DNA: TGTGCCAGCAGCTTAGAGCTGGCGGATGAGCAGTTCTTC.

This clonotype was detected many times. This rearrangement joins TRBV20-1 to TRBJ1-2; D is perhaps TRBD1 (5 bases). CDR1 and CDR2 (germline): DFQATT, SNEGSKA (reference sequence). The germline V and J ends were trimmed by 4 bases and 8 bases, with 20 bases remaining between them. The CDR3 length is 14 residues. CDR3 nucleotides: TGCAGTGCTACCCCCCCTGGGCAGGGTGAGGGCTACACCTTC. As protein: CSATPPGQGEGYTF.

This clonotype has ten or more counts. This sequence joins TRBV2 and TRBJ1-2; no definite D call. The germline V and J ends were trimmed by 11 bases and 3 bases, with 13 bases remaining between them. The CDR3 runs 12 residues. CDR1 and CDR2 (germline): SNHLY, FYNNEI. Here the CDR3 reads CAGEREDYGYTF. In DNA, the CDR3 is TGTGCCGGTGAGAGGGAGGACTATGGCTACACCTTC.